The rows below give T cell receptor beta chains drawn from one sample of a study of blood T cell repertoires in COVID-19. Clones were read by immunoSEQ multiplex PCR, and TCRdb kept only the in-frame ones, dropping some. The sample records 130,000 or so clones, roughly four fifths being singletons. The sequencing input was peripheral blood. The receptor set was obtained from a human donor in a cohort sampled during active COVID-19. Each CDR3 is given with its conserved first and last residue. D genes are given only for firm matches.

D,J,V,DNA,CDR3
-,TRBJ2-7,TRBV6-5,TGTGCCAGCAGTTACTCGAAAGTCGGGGGTCCCTACGAGCAGTACTTC,CASSYSKVGGPYEQYF
-,TRBJ1-1,TRBV5-5,TGTGCCAGCAGCTTGGGGGCTGTCAACACTGAAGCTTTCTTT,CASSLGAVNTEAFF
TRBD2,TRBJ2-5,TRBV5-1,TGCGCCAGCAGCCCCTCGACTAGCGGGGGATTAAAGACCCAGTACTTC,CASSPSTSGGLKTQYF
TRBD1,TRBJ1-6,TRBV10-3,TGTGCCATCAGTGGGACAGGGTCCGGGGGTTCACCCCTCCACTTT,CAISGTGSGGSPLHF
TRBD2,TRBJ2-5,TRBV4-1,TGCGCCAGCAGCCAAGATTTGCCTAGCGGGGGGGCGGGCGAGACCCAGTACTTC,CASSQDLPSGGAGETQYF
-,TRBJ1-1,TRBV19,TGTGCCAGTAGGCGGGTAGGAGGCACTGAAGCTTTCTTT,CASRRVGGTEAFF
-,TRBJ2-2,TRBV3-1/TRBV3-2,TGTGCCAGCAGCCAAGATTCCATGACAGCCACCGGGGAGCTGTTTTTT,CASSQDSMTATGELFF
TRBD1,TRBJ1-2,TRBV15,TGTGCCACCAGAGGCCAAGGGGGCCTGGCCTATGGCTACACCTTC,CATRGQGGLAYGYTF
-,TRBJ1-1,TRBV2,TGTGCCAGCCAGGTAGACACAATGAACACTGAAGCTTTCTTT,CASQVDTMNTEAFF
-,TRBJ2-7,TRBV27,TGTGCCAGCAGTTCCCCTTGGGAGTACCAGCAGTACTTC,CASSSPWEYQQYF